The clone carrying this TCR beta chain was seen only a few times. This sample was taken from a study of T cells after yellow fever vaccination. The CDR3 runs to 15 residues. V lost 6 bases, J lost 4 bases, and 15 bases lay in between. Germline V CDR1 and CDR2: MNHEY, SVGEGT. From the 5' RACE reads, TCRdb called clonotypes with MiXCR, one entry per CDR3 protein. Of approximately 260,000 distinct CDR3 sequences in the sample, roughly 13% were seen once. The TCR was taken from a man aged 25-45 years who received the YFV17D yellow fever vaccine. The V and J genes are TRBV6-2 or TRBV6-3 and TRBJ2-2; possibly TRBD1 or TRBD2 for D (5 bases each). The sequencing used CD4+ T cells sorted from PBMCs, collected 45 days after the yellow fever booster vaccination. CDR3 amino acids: CASRTGGKVTGELFF. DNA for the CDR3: TGTGCCAGCAGAACTGGGGGAAAAGTCACCGGGGAGCTGTTTTTT.